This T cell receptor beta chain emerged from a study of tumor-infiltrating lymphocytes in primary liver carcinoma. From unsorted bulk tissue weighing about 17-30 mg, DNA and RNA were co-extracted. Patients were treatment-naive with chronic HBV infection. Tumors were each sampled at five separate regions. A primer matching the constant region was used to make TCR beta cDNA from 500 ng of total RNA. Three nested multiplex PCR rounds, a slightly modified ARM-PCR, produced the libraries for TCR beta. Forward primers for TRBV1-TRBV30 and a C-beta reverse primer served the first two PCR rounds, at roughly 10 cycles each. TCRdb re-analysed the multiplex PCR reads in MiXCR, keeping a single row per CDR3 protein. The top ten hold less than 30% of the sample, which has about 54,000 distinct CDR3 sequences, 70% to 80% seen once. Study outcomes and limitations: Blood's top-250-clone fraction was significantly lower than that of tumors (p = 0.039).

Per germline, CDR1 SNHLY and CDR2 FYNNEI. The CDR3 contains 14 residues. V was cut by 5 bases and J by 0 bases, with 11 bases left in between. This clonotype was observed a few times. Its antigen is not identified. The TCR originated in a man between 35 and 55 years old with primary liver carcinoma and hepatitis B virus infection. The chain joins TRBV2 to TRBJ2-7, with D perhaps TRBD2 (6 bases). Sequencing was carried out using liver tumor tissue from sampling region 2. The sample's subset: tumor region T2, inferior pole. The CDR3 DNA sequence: TGTGCCAGCAGTCCCTTACTAGCCTCCTACGAGCAGTACTTC. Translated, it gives CASSPLLASYEQYF.